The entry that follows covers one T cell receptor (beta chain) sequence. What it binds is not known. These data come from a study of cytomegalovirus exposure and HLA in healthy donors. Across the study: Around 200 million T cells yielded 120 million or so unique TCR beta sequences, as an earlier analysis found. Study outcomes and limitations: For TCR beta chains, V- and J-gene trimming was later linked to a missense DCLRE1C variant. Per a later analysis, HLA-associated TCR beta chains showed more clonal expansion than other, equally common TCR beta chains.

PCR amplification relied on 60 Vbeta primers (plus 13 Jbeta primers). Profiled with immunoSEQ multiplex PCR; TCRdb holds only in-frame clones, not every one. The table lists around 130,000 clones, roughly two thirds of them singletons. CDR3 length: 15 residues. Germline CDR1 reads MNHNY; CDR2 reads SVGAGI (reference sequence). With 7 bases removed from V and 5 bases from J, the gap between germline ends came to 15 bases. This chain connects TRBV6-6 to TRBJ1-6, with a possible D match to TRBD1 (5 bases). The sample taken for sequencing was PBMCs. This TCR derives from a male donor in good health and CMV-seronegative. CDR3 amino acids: CASIHRFPNNSPLHF. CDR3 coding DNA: TGTGCCAGCATTCACAGGTTTCCGAATAATTCACCCCTCCACTTT.